This TCR beta chain was sequenced in a study of cytomegalovirus exposure and HLA in healthy donors. This PCR relied on a set of 60 Vbeta primers and 13 Jbeta primers. Source study methods: Later, 65 million to 90 million unique TCR beta chains were counted in an analysis, and about 12 million of them were shared. The data were produced by immunoSEQ multiplex PCR, yet TCRdb's version contains in-frame clones alone and is incomplete. V and J calls and clone size are those listed in that table; D and trimming were worked out from the DNA. The table has approximately 82,000 clones, about 9.5% seen once. V lost 3 bases and J lost 4, with 18 bases in between. Per germline, CDR1 LNHDA and CDR2 SQIVND (reference sequence). The CDR3 has 16 residues.

The receptor was isolated from a man aged 55 to 70 in good health and CMV-seropositive. The V and J genes are TRBV19 and TRBJ1-1, with unresolved D. The material sequenced was PBMCs. The CDR3 DNA follows: TGTGCCAGTAGTATCCTCGGGTCGGCCGTGGGCACTGAAGCTTTCTTT. It encodes CASSILGSAVGTEAFF.